These 32 T cell receptor beta chains were all obtained from the same sample, sequenced in a study of OX40 agonist ivuxolimab in advanced cancers. Library prep was done by the immunoSEQ multiplex PCR assay. TCRdb limited this immuneACCESS table to in-frame rearrangements with V and J called. A share of clones is missing; checked studies link under half to unresolved V genes, and the rest is unexplained. The sample profile shows about 19,000 clones; more than 70% of them were found once. Just under 30% of the sample is held by the ten biggest clonotypes. Sample: CD4+ or CD8+ T cells sorted from blood, taken in a trial of the OX40 agonist ivuxolimab. The receptors stem from an adult with an advanced solid tumor such as melanoma, head and neck, liver or kidney cancer.

The gene calls are TRBV9 and TRBJ1-1; possible D gene TRBD1, 5 bases. The CDR3 is made up of 14 amino acids. Trimming left V 4 bases short and J 7 bases short, with 17 bases between. Germline V gene data show CDR1 as SGDLS and CDR2 as YYNGEE. CDR3 in DNA: TGTGCCAGCAGCCCAAGCTCCGGACACCTTGAAGCTTTCTTT. Translated: CASSPSSGHLEAFF.

The J gene is TRBJ1-1, the V gene TRBV4-3, with a weak D call TRBD1 (5 bases). Per germline, CDR1 LGHNA and CDR2 YSLEER. V lost 4 bases to trimming and J lost 1 base, with 16 bases between them. The CDR3 is made up of 16 amino acids. In DNA, the CDR3 is TGCGCCAGCAGCCCCGGTCCCACAGGCCAGAACACTGAAGCTTTCTTT. It codes for CASSPGPTGQNTEAFF.

This chain connects TRBV7-9 to TRBJ1-1; no definite D call. The germline V and J ends were trimmed by 5 bases and 0 bases, with 7 bases remaining between them. Germline values: CDR1 SEHNR, CDR2 FQNEAQ (reference sequence). The CDR3 contains 13 residues. CDR3 sequence: CASSPFMNTEAFF. CDR3 coding DNA: TGTGCCAGCAGCCCATTTATGAACACTGAAGCTTTCTTT.

The chain uses TRBV15 and TRBJ2-2; D is perhaps TRBD1 (6 bases). V lost 1 base to trimming and J lost 8 bases, with 11 bases between them. From germline, CDR1 is LNHNV and CDR2 YYDKDF (reference sequence). This CDR3 contains 14 residues. The CDR3 is CATSRGTDLGELFF. CDR3 nucleotide sequence: TGTGCCACCAGCAGAGGGACAGACCTAGGGGAGCTGTTTTTT.

The chain couples TRBV10-3 to TRBJ1-1; a weak D match, TRBD1 (5 bases). The CDR3 length is 16 residues. Looked up from germline, CDR1 is ENHRY and CDR2 is SYGVKD. V gave up 1 base and J gave up 3 bases, with 15 bases separating them. The CDR3 DNA sequence: TGTGCCATCAGTGAGTGGTTGGCCAGGGTGGACACTGAAGCTTTCTTT. Amino acid sequence: CAISEWLARVDTEAFF.

The CDR3 bases are TGCGCCAGCAGCTTAGAGGCCCTCTTGAGCACTGAAGCTTTCTTT. It is translated as CASSLEALLSTEAFF. This chain uses TRBV5-1 with TRBJ1-1; D unresolved. CDR3 length: 15 amino acids. V was shortened by 2 bases and J by 4 bases, with 15 bases between the two germline ends. CDR1 and CDR2 (germline): SGHRS, YFSETQ.

This clone came up once. The chain couples TRBV4-1 to TRBJ2-1, with D tentatively TRBD2 (10 bases). Per the germline V gene, CDR1 is MGHRA and CDR2 is YSYEKL. CDR3 length equals 17 residues. With 6 bases removed from V and 2 bases from J, the gap between germline ends came to 20 bases. The CDR3 loop is CASRDRGLAGAYNEQFF. Written as DNA, the CDR3 is TGCGCCAGCAGGGACAGGGGCCTAGCGGGGGCCTACAATGAGCAGTTCTTC.

The J gene is TRBJ1-5, the V gene TRBV4-1; 10 bases match TRBD1. This CDR3 has 14 residues. Losses at the gene ends were 3 bases for V and 5 bases for J; bases not matched to a gene: 1. Germline CDR1 and CDR2: MGHRA and YSYEKL. This CDR3 reads CASSQGQGYQPQHF. The CDR3 DNA reads TGCGCCAGCAGCCAGGGACAGGGGTATCAGCCCCAGCATTTT.

CDR3 DNA: TGTGCCAGCAGCCAAGGTGGGACAGGGCACACTGAAGCTTTCTTT. It encodes CASSQGGTGHTEAFF. This chain links TRBV9 with TRBJ1-1, with TRBD1 matching 9 bases. CDR1 is SGDLS, CDR2 YYNGEE, per germline. CDR3 length: 15 residues. V gave up 4 bases and J gave up 3 bases; unmatched junction bases: 7.

V and J are TRBV4-1 and TRBJ2-3; TRBD2 agrees at 9 bases. The CDR3 has 15 residues. Germline V CDR1 and CDR2: MGHRA, YSYEKL. Trimming removed 8 bases from V and 5 bases from J; junction bases left unmatched: 11. Here the CDR3 DNA reads TGCGCCAGCGGGAGGGCGGGAGGGCCGAAAGATACGCAGTATTTT. It codes for CASGRAGGPKDTQYF.

The chain is built from TRBV5-1 and TRBJ2-7; TRBD1 or TRBD2 may be the D gene (5 bases each). The CDR3 length is 15 residues. Trimming stripped 0 bases from V and 5 bases from J, with 15 bases between. CDR1 is SGHRS and CDR2 is YFSETQ in the germline V gene. In DNA, the CDR3 is TGCGCCAGCAGCTTGGAGCCGGGGCAGTGGGACGAGCAGTACTTC. This translates into CASSLEPGQWDEQYF.

This clone has just one count. The chain links TRBV9 to TRBJ2-1, with unresolved D. V was clipped by 0 bases and J by 0 bases, with 10 bases between them. The length of the CDR3 is 16 residues. Germline CDR1 reads SGDLS; CDR2 reads YYNGEE. The CDR3 nucleotides are TGTGCCAGCAGCGTAGGACTTCAGAGCTCCTACAATGAGCAGTTCTTC. This translates into CASSVGLQSSYNEQFF.

J is TRBJ2-1 and V is TRBV7-9, with D tentatively TRBD1 or TRBD2 (5 bases each). Germline V gene data show CDR1 as SEHNR and CDR2 as FQNEAQ (reference sequence). Trimming cost V 5 bases and J 0 bases, with 14 bases left between them. The CDR3 extends over 16 amino acids. The CDR3 DNA reads TGTGCCAGCAGCCCCAGATCAGGGAGCTCCTACAATGAGCAGTTCTTC. Amino acid sequence: CASSPRSGSSYNEQFF.

The chain recombines TRBV19 with TRBJ2-7, with TRBD1 identical over 8 bases. Germline assignment: CDR1 LNHDA and CDR2 SQIVND (reference sequence). Germline trimming cut 5 bases from V and 6 bases from J; bases unmatched to any gene: 15. The CDR3 consists of 16 residues. In nucleotides, the CDR3 is TGTGCCAGTAGTCCGGCCCGGGACAGGCCGGTGGGCGAGCAGTACTTC. Its protein is CASSPARDRPVGEQYF.

J is TRBJ1-5 and V is TRBV15, with D perhaps matching TRBD1 (6 bases). Germline values: CDR1 LNHNV, CDR2 YYDKDF (reference sequence). CDR3 length equals 18 residues. Between the trimmed V and J ends, which lost 0 bases and 2 bases, there was a span of 17 bases. The CDR3 nucleotides are TGTGCCACCAGCAGAGATGGATTGGGGGGCTGGGGCAATCAGCCCCAGCATTTT. This sequence encodes CATSRDGLGGWGNQPQHF.

The chain links TRBV27 to TRBJ2-5; perhaps TRBD1 as D (7 bases). V dropped 3 bases and J dropped 1 base, with 12 bases sitting between them. Germline CDR1 MNHEY, CDR2 SMNVEV (reference sequence). The CDR3 covers 15 residues. CDR3 DNA: TGTGCCAGCAGTTTTGCGGGACAGCTCCAAGAGACCCAGTACTTC. Its translation is CASSFAGQLQETQYF.

The chain recombines TRBV11-2 with TRBJ2-7, with 7 bases matching TRBD2. J was trimmed by 4 bases and V by 0 bases; bases with no gene match: 3. The germline V gene has CDR1 SGHAT and CDR2 FQNNGV. The CDR3 runs to 14 residues. The DNA for the CDR3 is TGTGCCAGCAGCTTAGATACGGGAGGATACGAGCAGTACTTC. It translates to CASSLDTGGYEQYF.

This rearrangement joins TRBV19 to TRBJ2-7, with TRBD2 matching 8 bases. The CDR3 runs 14 residues. The V gene's germline CDR1 is LNHDA and CDR2 SQIVND (reference sequence). The V segment lost 6 bases and the J segment 4 bases; nucleotides outside the gene matches: 8. The CDR3 sequence is CASSPGTGGYEQYF. CDR3 coding DNA: TGTGCCAGTAGCCCCGGGACGGGGGGGTACGAGCAGTACTTC.

This clone turned up a few times. The rearrangement joins TRBV5-6 to TRBJ1-4, with D uncertain. Germline V gives CDR1 SGHDT, CDR2 YYEEEE. Trimming shortened V by 0 bases and J by 0 bases, and 6 bases separated the two germline ends. The CDR3 length is 15 residues. This chain's CDR3 is CASSLGGATNEKLFF. CDR3 nucleotides: TGTGCCAGCAGCTTGGGCGGTGCAACTAATGAAAAACTGTTTTTT.

The gene calls are TRBV27 and TRBJ2-7, with unresolved D. The germline V and J ends were trimmed by 4 bases and 3 bases, with 13 bases remaining between them. From germline, CDR1 is MNHEY and CDR2 SMNVEV (reference sequence). The CDR3 has 14 residues. The CDR3 sequence is CASSSDPRDYEQYF. CDR3 bases: TGTGCCAGCAGTTCCGACCCCCGCGACTACGAGCAGTACTTC.

The chain uses TRBV6-1 and TRBJ2-2, with 9 bases aligning to TRBD2. Germline CDR1 is MNHNS and CDR2 is SASEGT. J lost 5 bases, V lost 5 bases, and 6 bases had no gene match. CDR3 length: 15 residues. The CDR3 loop is CASSLAGVATGELFF. CDR3 DNA: TGTGCCAGCAGTTTAGCGGGAGTAGCAACCGGGGAGCTGTTTTTT.

The chain combines TRBV11-2 with TRBJ2-2; perhaps D is TRBD1 or TRBD2 (6 bases each). CDR3 size: 14 residues. Looked up from germline, CDR1 is SGHAT and CDR2 is FQNNGV. Deletions cut 3 bases from V and 2 bases from J, with 7 bases between. The CDR3 DNA is TGTGCCAGCAGCTTGGGGGGCAACACCGGGGAGCTGTTTTTT. This encodes CASSLGGNTGELFF.

The chain recombines TRBV5-4 with TRBJ2-3; the match to TRBD2 covers 10 bases. The CDR3 sequence is 17 residues long. J lost 2 bases, V lost 4 bases, and 10 bases had no gene match. CDR1 SGHNT and CDR2 YYREEE come from the germline V gene (reference sequence). The CDR3 protein is CASSGASGSLDTDTQYF. The CDR3 DNA is TGTGCCAGCAGCGGAGCTAGCGGGAGTCTAGACACAGATACGCAGTATTTT.

The J gene is TRBJ1-3, the V gene TRBV9; D gene uncertain. V was clipped by 0 bases and J by 4 bases, with 11 bases between them. The CDR3 has 15 residues. The germline gives CDR1 SGDLS, CDR2 YYNGEE. The CDR3 loop is CASSVDLGRGNTIYF. CDR3 bases: TGTGCCAGCAGCGTAGATTTAGGGAGAGGAAACACCATATATTTT.

CDR3 region: CSAGTSEQFF. The CDR3 coding sequence is TGCAGTGCCGGGACTTCAGAGCAGTTCTTC. The rearrangement links TRBV20-1 to TRBJ2-1; the D gene is possibly TRBD2 (6 bases). Trimming cost V 6 bases and J 10 bases, with 10 bases left between them. CDR3 length equals 10 residues. Germline V lookup: CDR1 DFQATT, CDR2 SNEGSKA (reference sequence).

The gene calls are TRBV7-3 and TRBJ1-2; 9 bases agree with TRBD1. J lost 6 bases, V lost 2 bases, and 10 bases had no gene match. Germline CDR1 SGHTA, CDR2 FQGTGA. The CDR3 has 16 residues. CDR3 DNA sequence: TGTGCCAGCAGCTTATTGGGCATCGACAGGGGGGATGGCTACACCTTC. It codes for CASSLLGIDRGDGYTF. The whole variable domain, remainder taken from reference TRBV7-3 and TRBJ1-2, is GAGVSQTPSNKVTEKGKYVELRCDPISGHTALYWYRQSLGQGPEFLIYFQGTGAADDSGLPNDRFFAVRPEGSVSTLKIQRTERGDSAVYLCASSLLGIDRGDGYTFGSGTRLTVV.

CDR3: CSAVGTGGRETQYF. As DNA, the CDR3 is TGCAGCGCTGTGGGGACAGGGGGCAGGGAGACCCAGTACTTC. J is TRBJ2-5 and V is TRBV29-1, with 12 bases aligning to TRBD1. The CDR3 contains 14 residues. Germline lookup yields CDR1 SQVTM and CDR2 ANQGSEA. The trim removed 7 bases at V and 5 bases at J, leaving 8 bases unmatched.

This clone was recorded a few times. The chain uses TRBV11-2 and TRBJ2-7, with 10 bases lining up with TRBD2. In germline, CDR1 is SGHAT, CDR2 FQNNGV. V shed 6 bases, J shed 2 bases, and the junction held 4 bases outside the gene matches. The CDR3 is made up of 14 amino acids. The CDR3 reads CASSTLAGAYEQYF. The CDR3 nucleotides read TGTGCCAGCAGTACGCTAGCGGGAGCCTACGAGCAGTACTTC.

The V gene is TRBV23-1, the J gene TRBJ2-5; 9 nucleotides line up with TRBD2. TRBV23-1 is an open reading frame, and its role is uncertain. The CDR3 loop spans 17 amino acids. Trimming took 6 bases from V and 2 from J; bases not matched to a gene: 13. CDR3 coding DNA: TGCGCCAGCAGAATAGTGGGGACTAGCAACCGGCAAGAGACCCAGTACTTC. Amino acid sequence: CASRIVGTSNRQETQYF.

The count of this clone is one. This chain uses TRBV19 with TRBJ1-4; D may be TRBD1 (5 bases). There are 15 residues in the CDR3. Trimming took off 3 bases at V and 0 bases at J, with 8 bases between the two ends. Germline CDR1 LNHDA, CDR2 SQIVND (reference sequence). The CDR3 nucleotides read TGTGCCAGTAGTATTAGAGGGGCAACTAATGAAAAACTGTTTTTT. Translation gives CASSIRGATNEKLFF.

The chain employs TRBV2 and TRBJ1-4; the match to TRBD1 covers 7 bases. This CDR3 has 14 amino acids. V shed 5 bases, J shed 4 bases, and the junction held 4 bases outside the gene matches. Germline assignment: CDR1 SNHLY and CDR2 FYNNEI. Here the CDR3 DNA reads TGTGCCAGCAGTATCGGGACAGTTAATGAAAAACTGTTTTTT. Amino acid sequence: CASSIGTVNEKLFF.

This chain links TRBV2 with TRBJ1-5; no reliable D call. Trimming pared 6 bases from V and 0 bases from J, leaving 12 bases between. CDR1 is SNHLY, CDR2 FYNNEI, per germline. The CDR3 is made up of 15 amino acids. CDR3 nucleotides: TGTGCCAGCAGCGCGCATAGATATAGCAATCAGCCCCAGCATTTT. Residues: CASSAHRYSNQPQHF.